One and the same sample provided the 28 T cell receptor beta chains below, sequenced in a study of blood T cell repertoires in COVID-19. Assay: immunoSEQ multiplex PCR; the TCRdb copy retains only in-frame clones and omits some. The sample consists of under 140,000 clones, roughly four fifths of them appearing once. The sample was peripheral blood. These receptor sequences come from a woman aged 55-69 years with acute or convalescent COVID-19.

This clone was observed once. V gene TRBV4-1 combines with J gene TRBJ1-1, with D perhaps TRBD1 (6 bases). Trimming pared 4 bases from V and 4 bases from J, leaving 13 bases between. The CDR3 consists of 14 residues. The V gene's germline CDR1 is MGHRA and CDR2 YSYEKL. The CDR3 here is CASSLDVGGTEAFF. As DNA, the CDR3 is TGCGCCAGCAGCCTGGATGTAGGGGGCACTGAAGCTTTCTTT.

The CDR3 DNA follows: TGTGCCAGCAGTGCCAAACAGGGTCTTTGGTATGGCTACACCTTC. Protein product: CASSAKQGLWYGYTF. This chain links TRBV28 with TRBJ1-2, with a weak D call TRBD1 (6 bases). This CDR3 contains 15 residues. Germline V gives CDR1 MDHEN, CDR2 SYDVKM. Trimming took 5 bases from V and 5 from J, leaving 18 bases between them.

The V gene is TRBV7-3, the J gene TRBJ2-5; 9 bases match TRBD2. The length of the CDR3 is 16 residues. Germline CDR1 and CDR2: SGHTA and FQGTGA. The V and J ends lost 6 bases and 2 bases, in that order; junction bases with no gene match: 10. CDR3 coding DNA: TGTGCCAGCAGGACCGAAGCGGGGGGACCTCAAGAGACCCAGTACTTC. Translation: CASRTEAGGPQETQYF.

This sequence joins TRBV7-2 and TRBJ2-7; a weak D match, TRBD1 (5 bases). CDR3 length: 15 residues. The V end lost 2 bases, the J end lost 6 bases, and 17 bases lay between the germline ends. CDR1 and CDR2 (germline): SGHTA, FQGNSA. The CDR3 bases are TGTGCCAGCAGCTTAAGCAGCACCCAGGGCGGCGAGCAGTACTTC. It encodes CASSLSSTQGGEQYF.

The rearrangement links TRBV7-9 to TRBJ1-2; TRBD1 agrees at 7 bases. The V segment lost 5 bases and the J segment 4 bases; nucleotides outside the gene matches: 7. This CDR3 has 14 amino acids. The germline V gene encodes CDR1 SEHNR and CDR2 FQNEAQ (reference sequence). The CDR3, as DNA: TGTGCCAGCAGCGTGGGACAGCCAGTCTATGGCTACACCTTC. This sequence encodes CASSVGQPVYGYTF.

This sequence joins TRBV5-6 and TRBJ1-2, with D possibly TRBD1 on 6 matching bases. Germline V gene data show CDR1 as SGHDT and CDR2 as YYEEEE. The V gene lost 4 bases and the J gene lost 6 bases, with 16 bases spanning the gap. CDR3 length: 14 residues. The CDR3 bases are TGTGCCAGCAGCCGCCCTCAGGGGAGGGATGGCTACACCTTC. It yields the protein CASSRPQGRDGYTF.

The chain joins TRBV18 to TRBJ1-2, with TRBD1 matching 9 bases. The germline V gene has CDR1 KGHSH and CDR2 LQKENI. After removal of 1 base from V and 3 bases from J, the junction contained 3 bases not matched to a gene. The CDR3 extends over 15 amino acids. The CDR3 here is CASSPRRQGDYGYTF. CDR3 DNA: TGTGCCAGCTCACCACGAAGACAGGGGGACTATGGCTACACCTTC.

The chain combines TRBV2 with TRBJ1-1; 7 nucleotides line up with TRBD1. The CDR3 contains 14 residues. The germline V gene encodes CDR1 SNHLY and CDR2 FYNNEI. With 4 bases clipped from V and 7 bases from J, the junction kept 9 bases outside the gene matches. In DNA, the CDR3 is TGTGCCAGCAGTGGCGGGACAGCCGGTCTTGAAGCTTTCTTT. Protein sequence: CASSGGTAGLEAFF.

This chain joins TRBV30 and TRBJ1-1; 8 bases map to TRBD1. Germline V CDR1 and CDR2: GTSNPN, SVGIG (reference sequence). CDR3 size: 12 residues. Trimming at V came to 8 bases and at J to 5 bases, leaving 7 bases not matched to a gene. The CDR3 DNA reads as TGTGCCAGACAGGGGCGGGAGACTGAAGCTTTCTTT. Its protein product is CARQGRETEAFF. Using reference TRBV30 and TRBJ1-1 for the parts outside the CDR3, the full variable domain is SQTIHQWPATLVQPVGSPLSLECTVEGTSNPNLYWYRQAAGRGLQLLFYSVGIGQISSEVPQNLSASRPQDRQFILSSKKLLLSDSGFYLCARQGRETEAFFGQGTRLTVV.

V is TRBV12-3 or TRBV12-4 and J is TRBJ1-3, with unresolved D. This CDR3 has 13 residues. Trimming cost V 7 bases and J 1 base, with 8 bases left between them. This CDR3 is CASTTTSGNTIYF. CDR3 sequence (DNA): TGTGCCAGCACCACTACTTCTGGAAACACCATATATTTT.

Here the CDR3 DNA reads TGTGCCAGCAGCTTAGAGACAGGGGCTGGAAACACCATATATTTT. Translating gives CASSLETGAGNTIYF. The gene calls are TRBV7-2 and TRBJ1-3; 8 bases map to TRBD1. V lost 1 base, J lost 2 bases, and 1 base stayed unmatched. CDR1 and CDR2 from the germline V gene are SGHTA and FQGNSA. There are 15 residues in the CDR3.

The genes are TRBV4-1 and TRBJ1-1, with a tentative D call TRBD1 (5 bases). This CDR3 is 15 amino acids long. Germline CDR1 is MGHRA and CDR2 is YSYEKL. With 0 bases removed from V and 5 bases from J, the gap between germline ends came to 13 bases. Written as DNA, the CDR3 is TGCGCCAGCAGCCAAGAGAATTGGGGGGGGACTGAAGCTTTCTTT. Translated: CASSQENWGGTEAFF.

The table lists this clone with a few counts. The chain employs TRBV6-6 and TRBJ1-5; TRBD1 might be the D (6 bases). The CDR3 is made up of 15 amino acids. V dropped 8 bases and J dropped 1 base, with 15 bases sitting between them. The germline gives CDR1 MNHNY, CDR2 SVGAGI (reference sequence). The CDR3 loop reads CASSTGSVSNQPQHF. The CDR3 DNA reads as TGTGCCAGCTCAACAGGGTCGGTCAGCAATCAGCCCCAGCATTTT.

The V call is TRBV3-1 (or the pseudogene TRBV3-2), the J call TRBJ1-2; D gene ambiguous. Germline V gene data show CDR1 as LGHDT and CDR2 as YNNKEL (reference sequence). The CDR3 extends over 17 amino acids. V lost 2 bases, J lost 2 bases, and 18 bases lay in between. The CDR3 protein is CASSQIGRAGWNYGYTF. In nucleotides, the CDR3 is TGTGCCAGCAGCCAAATTGGGCGGGCGGGATGGAACTATGGCTACACCTTC.

The chain couples TRBV6-5 to TRBJ2-7, with D possibly TRBD1 on 5 matching bases. V was cut by 3 bases and J by 4 bases, with 10 bases left in between. The CDR3 spans 13 residues. The germline V gene encodes CDR1 MNHEY and CDR2 SVGAGI. In nucleotides, the CDR3 is TGTGCCAGCAGTTATGCCCCAGGGTACGAGCAGTACTTC. It translates to CASSYAPGYEQYF.

The rearrangement uses TRBV18 and TRBJ1-4, with 7 nucleotides matching TRBD1. Germline lookup yields CDR1 KGHSH and CDR2 LQKENI. This CDR3 is built from 16 residues. Losses at the gene ends were 3 bases for V and 4 bases for J; bases not matched to a gene: 8. CDR3 loop: CASSPDRRELNEKLFF. CDR3 nucleotides: TGTGCCAGCTCACCGGACAGGCGGGAACTTAATGAAAAACTGTTTTTT.

DNA for the CDR3: TGTGCCAGCAGCAAAGAACCAGGAACCTACGAGCAGTACTTC. The encoded protein is CASSKEPGTYEQYF. V and J are TRBV21-1 and TRBJ2-7; no DNA check was done on the table's D call, TRBD1. TRBV21-1 is marked as a pseudogene. The CDR3 has 14 amino acids.

This clone has more than one count but fewer than ten. The chain recombines TRBV7-2 with TRBJ2-5; unclear D gene. In germline, CDR1 is SGHTA, CDR2 FQGNSA. V lost 1 base and J lost 2, with 11 bases in between. CDR3 length: 15 residues. CDR3 DNA sequence: TGTGCCAGCAGCTTAGAAGCCCCACGGCAAGAGACCCAGTACTTC. It codes for CASSLEAPRQETQYF.

This sequence joins TRBV24-1 and TRBJ1-4; TRBD1 matches 7 bases. CDR1 and CDR2 from the germline V gene are KGHDR and SFDVKD. The CDR3 totals 13 residues. With V trimmed by 9 bases and J by 6 bases, 6 bases remained unmatched. DNA for the CDR3: TGTGCCACCGGGCGAGGGGGCGATGAAAAACTGTTTTTT. The encoded protein is CATGRGGDEKLFF.

V and J are TRBV19 and TRBJ1-6; a possible D gene is TRBD1 (5 bases). V gave up 1 base and J gave up 10 bases, with 14 bases separating them. From germline, CDR1 is LNHDA and CDR2 SQIVND (reference sequence). The CDR3 totals 15 residues. The CDR3 is CASSIAGGDRSPLHF. In DNA form, the CDR3 reads TGTGCCAGTAGTATAGCCGGGGGGGATCGATCACCCCTCCACTTT.

CDR3: CASSPSGTGELFF. DNA of the CDR3: TGTGCCAGCAGTCCCTCGGGGACCGGGGAGCTGTTTTTT. The chain uses TRBV6-2 or TRBV6-3 and TRBJ2-2; tentative D call: TRBD2 (5 bases). V was pared by 5 bases and J by 5 bases, with 9 bases between. CDR1 and CDR2 (germline): MNHEY, SVGEGT. The length of the CDR3 is 13 residues.

J is TRBJ2-3 and V is TRBV4-1; 11 bases fit TRBD2. The CDR3 has 18 residues. V was clipped by 4 bases and J by 0 bases; unmatched bases: 9. CDR1 and CDR2 from the germline V gene are MGHRA and YSYEKL. CDR3 coding DNA: TGCGCCAGCAGCCGCCTTCCCTTAGCGGGGGGGAGCACAGATACGCAGTATTTT. Translation gives CASSRLPLAGGSTDTQYF.

The chain carries TRBV7-2 and TRBJ1-2, with 8 bases aligning to TRBD1. Germline V gene data show CDR1 as SGHTA and CDR2 as FQGNSA. With 3 bases clipped from V and 8 bases from J, the junction kept 5 bases outside the gene matches. This CDR3 has 13 amino acids. This chain's CDR3 is CASSFRGLNGYTF. CDR3 coding DNA: TGTGCCAGCAGCTTCAGGGGGCTAAACGGCTACACCTTC.

This rearrangement joins TRBV14 to TRBJ2-7, with D maybe TRBD1 (6 bases). Trimming took off 1 base at V and 6 bases at J, with 16 bases between the two ends. The V gene's germline CDR1 is SGHDN and CDR2 FVKESK. The CDR3 consists of 15 residues. The CDR3 sequence is CASSQAGTLEREQYF. As DNA, the CDR3 is TGTGCCAGCAGCCAAGCCGGGACACTTGAACGCGAGCAGTACTTC.

This sequence joins TRBV9 and TRBJ1-2; TRBD1 aligns across 9 bases. This CDR3 is 16 amino acids long. V dropped 2 bases and J dropped 6; count of bases not matched to a gene: 11. Germline V CDR1 and CDR2: SGDLS, YYNGEE. The CDR3 coding sequence is TGTGCCAGCAGCGTGAGAGGGGGACAGGGTATTCATGGCTACACCTTC. Its protein is CASSVRGGQGIHGYTF.

The chain has TRBV15 and TRBJ2-7; D is uncertain. Germline V gives CDR1 LNHNV, CDR2 YYDKDF (reference sequence). This CDR3 has 12 amino acids. V was trimmed by 6 bases and J by 5 bases, leaving 11 bases between them. CDR3 residues: CATSVHEDEQYF. The CDR3 coding sequence is TGTGCCACCAGTGTTCACGAGGACGAGCAGTACTTC.

The chain uses TRBV3-1 (or the pseudogene TRBV3-2) and TRBJ1-1; 7 positions match TRBD1. This CDR3 region has 15 residues. Germline CDR1 is LGHDT and CDR2 is YNNKEL (reference sequence). Trimming at V came to 3 bases and at J to 0 bases, leaving 4 bases not matched to a gene. CDR3: CASSHWDRMNTEAFF. CDR3 DNA: TGTGCCAGCAGCCACTGGGACAGAATGAACACTGAAGCTTTCTTT.

The gene calls are TRBV7-9 and TRBJ1-2; D uncertain. Germline V gene lookup returns CDR1 SEHNR and CDR2 FQNEAQ (reference sequence). CDR3 length equals 11 residues. Trimming cost V 2 bases and J 13 bases, with 11 bases left between them. CDR3 residues: CASSLQAVVTF. The CDR3 nucleotides are TGTGCCAGCAGCTTACAGGCCGTTGTCACCTTC.